A single sample gave rise to the 10 T cell receptor beta chains below, sequenced in a study of shared clonotypes between healthy human individuals. As defined, naive CD8 cells were CD45RO-negative and positively selected for CCR7, with terminally differentiated effector memory CD45RA+ cells excluded. The method was immunoSEQ multiplex PCR; TCRdb's version includes in-frame clones alone and lacks a portion of them. Among hundreds of thousands of clones, approximately 96% were seen once, and the ten largest hold roughly 0.12%. Sequencing was carried out using naive CD8+ T cells sorted from blood. These receptors originate from a woman between 25 and 40 years old in good health.

V is TRBV29-1 and J is TRBJ1-1; a possible D gene is TRBD1 (5 bases). The CDR3 sequence is 13 residues long. V was pared by 3 bases and J by 4 bases, with 12 bases between. Germline assignment: CDR1 SQVTM and CDR2 ANQGSEA. The CDR3 reads CSVEQGLGTEAFF. In nucleotides, the CDR3 is TGCAGCGTTGAGCAGGGATTGGGCACTGAAGCTTTCTTT. Variable domain in full (rest from reference TRBV29-1 and TRBJ1-1): SAVISQKPSRDICQRGTSLTIQCQVDSQVTMMFWYRQQPGQSLTLIATANQGSEATYESGFVIDKFPISRPNLTFSTLTVSNMSPEDSSIYLCSVEQGLGTEAFFGQGTRLTVV.

The gene calls are TRBV10-1 and TRBJ2-5; possible D gene TRBD1, 5 bases. The CDR3 covers 15 residues. The V end lost 3 bases, the J end lost 5 bases, and 16 bases lay between the germline ends. CDR1 WNHNN and CDR2 SYGVQD come from the germline V gene (reference sequence). CDR3 sequence reads: CASSEEKGILETQYF. The CDR3 nucleotides read TGCGCCAGCAGTGAAGAAAAGGGGATACTGGAGACCCAGTACTTC.

This chain links TRBV2 with TRBJ2-3; 13 nucleotides line up with TRBD2. The germline V gene has CDR1 SNHLY and CDR2 FYNNEI. The J segment lost 1 base and the V segment lost 2 bases, leaving 9 bases of the junction unmatched. The CDR3 is 19 amino acids. For the CDR3, the DNA is TGTGCCAGCAGTGAATGGACTAGCGGGAGTCCGCTTGGCACAGATACGCAGTATTTT. It specifies CASSEWTSGSPLGTDTQYF.

This clone was found once. V is TRBV10-3 and J is TRBJ1-5; D perhaps matches TRBD1 (5 bases). Germline CDR1 ENHRY, CDR2 SYGVKD. This CDR3 region has 19 residues. The V and J ends lost 7 bases and 0 bases respectively, with 25 bases between them. CDR3 amino acids: CAINQGGQGQSISNQPQHF. Here the CDR3 DNA reads TGTGCCATCAATCAGGGCGGTCAGGGTCAGTCTATTAGCAATCAGCCCCAGCATTTT.

This chain joins TRBV7-8 and TRBJ2-5; D not certain. V was cut by 5 bases and J by 3 bases, with 16 bases left in between. Germline values: CDR1 SGHVS, CDR2 FQNEAQ. This CDR3 is 15 amino acids long. This chain's CDR3 is CASSRVGNRKETQYF. In DNA, the CDR3 is TGTGCCAGCAGCCGAGTGGGGAATAGGAAAGAGACCCAGTACTTC. Supplemented by reference TRBV7-8 and TRBJ2-5, the full variable domain reads GAGVSQSPRYKVAKRGQDVALRCDPISGHVSLFWYQQALGQGPEFLTYFQNEAQLDKSGLPSDRFFAERPEGSVSTLKIQRTQQEDSAVYLCASSRVGNRKETQYFGPGTRLLVL.

This clone appeared once. The chain links TRBV4-1 to TRBJ1-1; 7 nucleotides agree with TRBD1. Trimming removed 1 base from V and 4 bases from J; junction bases left unmatched: 3. CDR1 is MGHRA, CDR2 YSYEKL, per germline. The CDR3 has 14 amino acids. The DNA for the CDR3 is TGCGCCAGCAGCCAAGGGACAGGAACCACTGAAGCTTTCTTT. Translated: CASSQGTGTTEAFF.

V usage is TRBV4-1 and J usage is TRBJ2-7; D call uncertain. V was cut by 0 bases and J by 2 bases, with 17 bases left in between. The CDR3 is 17 residues long. The V gene's germline CDR1 is MGHRA and CDR2 YSYEKL. CDR3 sequence reads: CASSQEILTPLPYEQYF. In DNA, the CDR3 is TGCGCCAGCAGCCAAGAGATTCTGACTCCTCTACCCTACGAGCAGTACTTC.

The chain combines TRBV19 with TRBJ1-1; D is uncertain. The germline CDR1 and CDR2 sequences are LNHDA and SQIVND (reference sequence). Trimming stripped 7 bases from V and 5 bases from J, with 38 bases between. The CDR3 totals 21 residues. CDR3 sequence (DNA): TGTGCCAGTACCAATGTGTTTTCGGTTGGCAGCGTTAGTTCTGGTAGAACTGAAGCTTTCTTT. Amino acids: CASTNVFSVGSVSSGRTEAFF.

The chain employs TRBV28 and TRBJ2-7; D is tentatively TRBD1 or TRBD2 (6 bases each). The germline V gene has CDR1 MDHEN and CDR2 SYDVKM. Trimming removed 3 bases from V and 6 bases from J, with 15 bases in between. The CDR3 extends over 14 amino acids. The CDR3 sequence is CASSFWGATLEQYF. The CDR3 DNA reads TGTGCCAGCAGTTTTTGGGGGGCGACCCTCGAGCAGTACTTC.

The rearrangement uses TRBV7-6 and TRBJ2-7; no reliable D call. This CDR3 is 13 amino acids long. The germline V gene has CDR1 SGHVS and CDR2 FNYEAQ. The V end lost 5 bases, the J end lost 4 bases, and 12 bases lay between the germline ends. CDR3 sequence (DNA): TGTGCCAGCAGCCAAACGGCTGGGTACGAGCAGTACTTC. Translation: CASSQTAGYEQYF.